The 27 T cell receptor beta chains given below trace back to one sample, sequenced in a study of blood T cell repertoires in COVID-19. Assay: immunoSEQ multiplex PCR; the TCRdb copy retains only in-frame clones and omits some. The top ten hold more than 15% of the sample, which has fewer than 150,000 clones, about 76% seen once. The source material was peripheral blood. Every receptor here comes from a man aged 80 or over with acute or convalescent COVID-19.

The rearrangement links TRBV5-6 to TRBJ2-7; TRBD2 matches 7 bases. V trimming: 4 bases; J trimming: 5 bases; junction bases outside the gene matches: 12. The CDR3 totals 15 residues. Germline V gives CDR1 SGHDT, CDR2 YYEEEE. CDR3 protein: CASSPRKREVDEQYF. The CDR3 nucleotides read TGTGCCAGCAGCCCTCGGAAACGGGAGGTCGACGAGCAGTACTTC.

CDR3: CASSHLGGSSYEQYF. In DNA form, the CDR3 reads TGCGCCAGCAGCCACCTGGGGGGGAGCTCCTACGAGCAGTACTTC. The chain recombines TRBV4-1 with TRBJ2-7, with 7 positions matching TRBD2. V lost 3 bases and J lost 0; bases outside the gene matches: 5. The CDR3 totals 15 residues. The germline gives CDR1 MGHRA, CDR2 YSYEKL.

This chain links TRBV19 with TRBJ1-1, with D perhaps matching TRBD1 (5 bases). Germline V lookup: CDR1 LNHDA, CDR2 SQIVND (reference sequence). With 6 bases removed from V and 4 bases from J, the gap between germline ends came to 21 bases. There are 16 residues in the CDR3. DNA of the CDR3: TGTGCCAGTAGGGGGTTTAGGGGTGCCTGGGGCACTGAAGCTTTCTTT. Translating it yields CASRGFRGAWGTEAFF.

This chain joins TRBV28 and TRBJ1-5; D possibly corresponds to TRBD1 (5 bases). V dropped 8 bases and J dropped 4 bases, with 12 bases sitting between them. The CDR3 contains 13 residues. Per germline, CDR1 MDHEN and CDR2 SYDVKM. DNA for the CDR3: TGTGCCAGCGGGTGGGGGGGGAATCAGCCCCAGCATTTT. Protein sequence: CASGWGGNQPQHF.

This chain links TRBV27 with TRBJ2-3; D call uncertain. In germline, CDR1 is MNHEY, CDR2 SMNVEV (reference sequence). V was clipped by 8 bases and J by 7 bases, with 13 bases between them. The CDR3 is made up of 12 amino acids. As DNA, the CDR3 is TGTGCCAGCTCGAACCAGCGTAATACGCAGTATTTT. Translating it yields CASSNQRNTQYF.

The V and J genes are TRBV10-3 and TRBJ1-5; 8 nucleotides align to TRBD1. V trimming: 7 bases; J trimming: 7 bases; junction bases outside the gene matches: 9. The germline CDR1 and CDR2 sequences are ENHRY and SYGVKD. This CDR3 has 14 amino acids. The DNA for the CDR3 is TGTGCCATCAATAATGACAGGGGAGTGCAGCCCCAGCATTTT. Its protein product is CAINNDRGVQPQHF.

V gene TRBV6-5 combines with J gene TRBJ1-2, with 8 bases aligning to TRBD1. The CDR3 is 14 residues long. Looked up from germline, CDR1 is MNHEY and CDR2 is SVGAGI. V lost 5 bases and J lost 1; bases outside the gene matches: 3. CDR3 in amino acids: CASSRTGSNYGYTF. The CDR3 DNA is TGTGCCAGCAGTAGGACAGGGAGTAACTATGGCTACACCTTC.

This clone was picked up many times. The chain carries TRBV3-1 (or the pseudogene TRBV3-2) and TRBJ2-5; D is ambiguous. The CDR3 spans 12 residues. Per the germline V gene, CDR1 is LGHDT and CDR2 is YNNKEL (reference sequence). Trimming took off 4 bases at V and 7 bases at J, with 10 bases between the two ends. CDR3 sequence: CASSPGERTQYF. The CDR3 bases are TGTGCCAGCAGCCCCGGCGAGCGGACCCAGTACTTC.

The CDR3 is CASSPLTGLETQYF. For the CDR3, the DNA is TGTGCCAGCAGTCCTTTAACAGGGTTAGAGACCCAGTACTTC. The chain uses TRBV2 and TRBJ2-5; D is possibly TRBD1 (6 bases). The V and J ends lost 5 bases and 4 bases respectively, with 14 bases between them. Germline CDR1 is SNHLY and CDR2 is FYNNEI. The length of the CDR3 is 14 residues.

The chain carries TRBV19 and TRBJ1-5, with 8 positions matching TRBD1. The CDR3 extends over 15 amino acids. CDR1 is LNHDA and CDR2 is SQIVND in the germline V gene (reference sequence). J lost 3 bases, V lost 3 bases, and 4 bases had no gene match. The CDR3 bases are TGTGCCAGTAGTATGGGACAGGTCAACAATCAGCCCCAGCATTTT. This encodes CASSMGQVNNQPQHF. The complete variable domain, with remaining parts taken from reference TRBV19 and TRBJ1-5, reads DGGITQSPKYLFRKEGQNVTLSCEQNLNHDAMYWYRQDPGQGLRLIYYSQIVNDFQKGDIAEGYSVSREKKESFPLTVTSAQKNPTAFYLCASSMGQVNNQPQHFGDGTRLSIL.

The V gene is TRBV19, the J gene TRBJ1-1, with D possibly TRBD1 on 6 matching bases. V was pared by 5 bases and J by 3 bases, with 10 bases between. The CDR3 extends over 13 amino acids. Germline V gene lookup returns CDR1 LNHDA and CDR2 SQIVND (reference sequence). CDR3 sequence: CASSADRYTEAFF. The CDR3 DNA reads TGTGCCAGTAGTGCAGACAGGTACACTGAAGCTTTCTTT.

The V call is TRBV5-1, the J call TRBJ2-2; 8 nucleotides align to TRBD1. The CDR3 is 14 residues long. Per the germline V gene, CDR1 is SGHRS and CDR2 is YFSETQ. V trimming: 6 bases; J trimming: 5 bases; junction bases outside the gene matches: 6. The CDR3 coding sequence is TGCGCCAGCACCGGGACAGGAAGGACCGGGGAGCTGTTTTTT. Encoded protein: CASTGTGRTGELFF.

This clone was observed a handful of times. The V gene is TRBV7-9, the J gene TRBJ2-1; perhaps TRBD2 as D (6 bases). CDR3 length: 16 amino acids. V lost 5 bases and J lost 2, with 16 bases in between. Germline assignment: CDR1 SEHNR and CDR2 FQNEAQ (reference sequence). The CDR3 nucleotides are TGTGCCAGCAGCCCCCGGGTGCGGGGCACCTACAATGAGCAGTTCTTC. It codes for CASSPRVRGTYNEQFF.

The rearrangement links TRBV5-1 to TRBJ2-2, with D unclear. The V gene's germline CDR1 is SGHRS and CDR2 YFSETQ. The V end lost 5 bases, the J end lost 1 base, and 9 bases lay between the germline ends. The CDR3 is made up of 14 amino acids. CDR3 nucleotide sequence: TGCGCCAGCAGTTTTCCAGGGAACACCGGGGAGCTGTTTTTT. This translates into CASSFPGNTGELFF.

This clone has a count of ten or more. The chain combines TRBV25-1 with TRBJ2-1; D possibly corresponds to TRBD1 (6 bases). V lost 5 bases and J lost 4, with 12 bases in between. CDR3 size: 14 residues. Germline CDR1 reads MGHDK; CDR2 reads SYGVNS. The chain's CDR3 is CASSLRQAYNEQFF. DNA of the CDR3: TGTGCCAGCAGTCTAAGACAGGCGTACAATGAGCAGTTCTTC.

The chain carries TRBV5-1 and TRBJ2-2; D not certain. The germline CDR1 and CDR2 sequences are SGHRS and YFSETQ. This CDR3 region has 15 residues. V was shortened by 1 base and J by 0 bases, with 7 bases between the two germline ends. CDR3 residues: CASSLTVPNTGELFF. CDR3 coding DNA: TGCGCCAGCAGCTTGACAGTTCCGAACACCGGGGAGCTGTTTTTT.

This sequence joins TRBV6-5 and TRBJ1-6; no clear D. V was clipped by 8 bases and J by 9 bases, with 8 bases between them. From germline, CDR1 is MNHEY and CDR2 SVGAGI. The CDR3 covers 11 residues. In DNA, the CDR3 is TGTGCCAGCGGGGAGGGTTCACCCCTCCACTTT. Its translation is CASGEGSPLHF.

This clone has only a few counts. The V call is TRBV5-6, the J call TRBJ2-3, with D maybe TRBD2 (6 bases). With 0 bases removed from V and 3 bases from J, the gap between germline ends came to 8 bases. Germline CDR1 reads SGHDT; CDR2 reads YYEEEE. The CDR3 has 14 residues. The CDR3 DNA reads as TGTGCCAGCAGCTTGGGGAGGGTTACAGATACGCAGTATTTT. Translated: CASSLGRVTDTQYF.

The chain combines TRBV3-1 (or the pseudogene TRBV3-2) with TRBJ2-7, with 8 nucleotides matching TRBD1. The germline V gene has CDR1 LGHDT and CDR2 YNNKEL (reference sequence). This CDR3 has 16 amino acids. Trimming at V came to 4 bases and at J to 1 base, leaving 9 bases not matched to a gene. The CDR3 nucleotides are TGTGCCAGCAGCCCCCAAGCAGGGGGCTTTTCCTACGAGCAGTACTTC. Its protein is CASSPQAGGFSYEQYF.

The chain joins TRBV6-2 or TRBV6-3 to TRBJ2-1, with TRBD2 as a possible D gene (5 bases). This CDR3 has 15 amino acids. Trimming took off 7 bases at V and 4 bases at J, with 17 bases between the two ends. Germline V gene sequence: CDR1 MNHEY, CDR2 SVGEGT. CDR3 sequence: CASTPLGLVYNEQFF. The CDR3 DNA reads as TGTGCCAGCACCCCTCTCGGACTCGTTTACAATGAGCAGTTCTTC.

This chain uses TRBV6-5 with TRBJ2-1; 9 nucleotides match TRBD1. Germline-derived CDR1 and CDR2 are MNHEY and SVGAGI. The CDR3 is 13 amino acids. Unmatched junction bases numbered 2, after V lost 6 bases and J lost 5 bases. The CDR3 coding sequence is TGTGCCAGCAGCCGGGACAGGGACAATGAGCAGTTCTTC. Residues: CASSRDRDNEQFF.

V is TRBV28 and J is TRBJ1-2; D ambiguous. The V gene's germline CDR1 is MDHEN and CDR2 SYDVKM. Trimming removed 5 bases at V and 9 bases at J, with 19 bases between. The CDR3 extends over 14 amino acids. CDR3 sequence: CASSLTTVSSRYTF. The CDR3 DNA reads TGTGCCAGCAGTCTTACCACGGTCTCGTCGCGCTACACCTTC.

In its sample, this clone was seen a few times. The chain joins TRBV29-1 to TRBJ1-1; D gene unclear. CDR1 SQVTM and CDR2 ANQGSEA come from the germline V gene. The germline V and J ends were trimmed by 3 bases and 6 bases, with 14 bases remaining between them. This CDR3 is built from 13 residues. DNA for the CDR3: TGCAGCGTTGAGGAGGTTCCAGGTGCTGAAGCTTTCTTT. As protein: CSVEEVPGAEAFF.

The chain joins TRBV11-2 to TRBJ1-6; 7 nucleotides agree with TRBD1. Germline CDR1 reads SGHAT; CDR2 reads FQNNGV. The CDR3 covers 15 residues. Trimming cost V 5 bases and J 5 bases; bases outside gene matches: 6. The CDR3 sequence is CASSQAGQNNSPLHF. CDR3 sequence (DNA): TGTGCCAGCAGCCAGGCGGGACAGAATAATTCACCCCTCCACTTT. Supplemented by reference TRBV11-2 and TRBJ1-6, the full variable domain reads EAGVAQSPRYKIIEKRQSVAFWCNPISGHATLYWYQQILGQGPKLLIQFQNNGVVDDSQLPKDRFSAERLKGVDSTLKIQPAKLEDSAVYLCASSQAGQNNSPLHFGNGTRLTVT.

The gene calls are TRBV27 and TRBJ1-1; 12 bases align to TRBD1. There are 15 residues in the CDR3. The germline V gene encodes CDR1 MNHEY and CDR2 SMNVEV (reference sequence). J lost 8 bases, V lost 5 bases, and 9 bases had no gene match. CDR3 in DNA: TGTGCCAGCAGTACGCGGGACAGGGGGCTTCCCGAAGCTTTCTTT. This translates into CASSTRDRGLPEAFF.

The chain carries TRBV7-8 and TRBJ1-2; 7 positions agree with TRBD1. Germline CDR1 SGHVS, CDR2 FQNEAQ. This CDR3 has 13 amino acids. V lost 2 bases to trimming and J lost 5 bases; unmatched junction nucleotides: 2. DNA for the CDR3: TGTGCCAGCAGCTTACGGACAGGATATGGCTACACCTTC. It yields the protein CASSLRTGYGYTF.

The chain carries TRBV2 and TRBJ2-1, with D unclear. V lost 7 bases to trimming and J lost 8 bases, with 12 bases between them. The CDR3 contains 12 residues. Germline lookup yields CDR1 SNHLY and CDR2 FYNNEI. CDR3 loop: CASNLSGYEQFF. CDR3 nucleotide sequence: TGTGCCAGCAACCTGTCGGGTTATGAGCAGTTCTTC.